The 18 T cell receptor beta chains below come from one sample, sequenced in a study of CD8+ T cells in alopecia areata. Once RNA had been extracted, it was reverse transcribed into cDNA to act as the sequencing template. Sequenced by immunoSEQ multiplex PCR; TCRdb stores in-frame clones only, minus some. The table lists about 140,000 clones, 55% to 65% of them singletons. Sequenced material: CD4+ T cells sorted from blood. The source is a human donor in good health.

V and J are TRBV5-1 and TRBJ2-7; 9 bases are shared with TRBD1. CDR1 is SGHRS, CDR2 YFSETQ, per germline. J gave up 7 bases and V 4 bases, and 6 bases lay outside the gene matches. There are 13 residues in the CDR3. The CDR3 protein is CASSRMTGGEQYF. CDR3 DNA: TGCGCCAGCAGCCGTATGACAGGGGGGGAGCAGTACTTC.

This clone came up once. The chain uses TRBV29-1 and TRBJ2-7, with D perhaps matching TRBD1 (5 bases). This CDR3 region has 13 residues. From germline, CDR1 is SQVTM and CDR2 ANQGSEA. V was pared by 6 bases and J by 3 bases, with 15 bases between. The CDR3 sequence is CSVRRQGDYEQYF. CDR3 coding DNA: TGCAGCGTCAGGCGGCAGGGCGACTACGAGCAGTACTTC.

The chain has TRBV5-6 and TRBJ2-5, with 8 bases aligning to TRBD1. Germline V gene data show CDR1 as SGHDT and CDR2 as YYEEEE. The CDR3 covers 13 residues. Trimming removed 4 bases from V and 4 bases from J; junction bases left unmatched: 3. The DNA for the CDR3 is TGTGCCAGCAGCCTGGGGACAGGAGAGACCCAGTACTTC. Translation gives CASSLGTGETQYF.

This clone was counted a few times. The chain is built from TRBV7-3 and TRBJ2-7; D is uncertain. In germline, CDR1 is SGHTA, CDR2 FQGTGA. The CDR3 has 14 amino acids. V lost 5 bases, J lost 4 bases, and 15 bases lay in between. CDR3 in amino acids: CASSTLGRSYEQYF. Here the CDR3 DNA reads TGTGCCAGCAGCACCCTGGGAAGGTCTTACGAGCAGTACTTC.

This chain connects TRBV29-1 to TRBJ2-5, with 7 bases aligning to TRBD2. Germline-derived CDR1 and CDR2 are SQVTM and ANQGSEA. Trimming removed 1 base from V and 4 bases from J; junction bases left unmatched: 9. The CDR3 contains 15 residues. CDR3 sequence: CSVEGASGALETQYF. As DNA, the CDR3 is TGCAGCGTTGAAGGCGCTAGCGGTGCCTTAGAGACCCAGTACTTC.

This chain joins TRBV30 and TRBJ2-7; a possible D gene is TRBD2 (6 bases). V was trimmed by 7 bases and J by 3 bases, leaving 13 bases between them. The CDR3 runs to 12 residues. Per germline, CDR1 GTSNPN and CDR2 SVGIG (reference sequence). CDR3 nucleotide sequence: TGTGCCTTTGGGGGAGGCCTCTACGAGCAGTACTTC. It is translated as CAFGGGLYEQYF.

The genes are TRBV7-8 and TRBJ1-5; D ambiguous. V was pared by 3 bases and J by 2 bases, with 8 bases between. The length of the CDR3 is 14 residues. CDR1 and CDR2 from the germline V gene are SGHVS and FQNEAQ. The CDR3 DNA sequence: TGTGCCAGCAGCTTCTTCCTCGGCAATCAGCCCCAGCATTTT. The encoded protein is CASSFFLGNQPQHF.

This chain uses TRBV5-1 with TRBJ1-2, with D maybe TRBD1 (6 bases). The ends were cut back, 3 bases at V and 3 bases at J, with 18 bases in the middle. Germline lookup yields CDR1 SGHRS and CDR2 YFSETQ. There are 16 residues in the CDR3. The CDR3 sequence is CASSSGALQGHYGYTF. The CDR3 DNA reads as TGCGCCAGCAGCTCCGGAGCGTTACAGGGCCACTATGGCTACACCTTC.

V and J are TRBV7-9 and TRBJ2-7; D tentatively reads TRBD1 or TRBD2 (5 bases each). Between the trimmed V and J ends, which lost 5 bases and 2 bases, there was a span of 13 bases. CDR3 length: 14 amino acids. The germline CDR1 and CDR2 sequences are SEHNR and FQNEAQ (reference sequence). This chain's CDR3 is CASSLTGRPYEQYF. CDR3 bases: TGTGCCAGCAGCCTCACGGGACGGCCCTACGAGCAGTACTTC. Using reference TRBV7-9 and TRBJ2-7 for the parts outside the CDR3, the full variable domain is DTGVSQNPRHKITKRGQNVTFRCDPISEHNRLYWYRQTLGQGPEFLTYFQNEAQLEKSRLLSDRFSAERPKGSFSTLEIQRTEQGDSAMYLCASSLTGRPYEQYFGPGTRLTVT.

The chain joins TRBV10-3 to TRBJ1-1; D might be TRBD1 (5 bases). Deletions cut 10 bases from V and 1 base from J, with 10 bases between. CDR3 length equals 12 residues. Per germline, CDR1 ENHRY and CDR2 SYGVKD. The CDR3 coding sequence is TGTGCCACCGCGGGGGGGAACACTGAAGCTTTCTTT. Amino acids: CATAGGNTEAFF.

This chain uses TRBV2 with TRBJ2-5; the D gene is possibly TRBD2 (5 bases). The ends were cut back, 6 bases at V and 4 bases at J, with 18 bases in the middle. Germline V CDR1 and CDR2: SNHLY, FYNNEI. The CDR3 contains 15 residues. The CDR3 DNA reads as TGTGCCAGCAGATCCGAAGCGGTCCTCAGAGAGACCCAGTACTTC. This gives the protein CASRSEAVLRETQYF.

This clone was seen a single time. CDR3 sequence: CASSLSLGAETQYF. The CDR3 bases are TGTGCCAGCAGCTTAAGTCTGGGGGCCGAGACCCAGTACTTC. The chain couples TRBV7-3 to TRBJ2-5; a possible D gene is TRBD1 (6 bases). The CDR3 consists of 14 residues. The V and J ends lost 1 base and 5 bases respectively, with 11 bases between them. In germline, CDR1 is SGHTA, CDR2 FQGTGA.

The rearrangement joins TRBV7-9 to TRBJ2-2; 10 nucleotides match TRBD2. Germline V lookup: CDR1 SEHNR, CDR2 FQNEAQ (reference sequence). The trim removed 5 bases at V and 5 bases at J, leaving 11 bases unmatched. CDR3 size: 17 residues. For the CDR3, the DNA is TGTGCCAGCAGCACCCGACTAGCGGGTGAACAGACCGGGGAGCTGTTTTTT. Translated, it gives CASSTRLAGEQTGELFF.

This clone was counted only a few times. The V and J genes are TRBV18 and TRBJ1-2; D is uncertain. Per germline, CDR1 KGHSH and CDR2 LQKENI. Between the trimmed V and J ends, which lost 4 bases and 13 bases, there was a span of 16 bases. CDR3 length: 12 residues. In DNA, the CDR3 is TGTGCCAGCTCACGGGAGATCTCGATGACCACCTTC. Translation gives CASSREISMTTF.

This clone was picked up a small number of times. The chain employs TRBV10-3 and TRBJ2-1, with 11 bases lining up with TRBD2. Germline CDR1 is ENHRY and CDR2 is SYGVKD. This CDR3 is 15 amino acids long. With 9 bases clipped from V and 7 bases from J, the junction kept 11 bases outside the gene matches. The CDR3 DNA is TGTGCCATAACTTCCGGGACTAGCGGACTGAATGAGCAGTTCTTC. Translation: CAITSGTSGLNEQFF.

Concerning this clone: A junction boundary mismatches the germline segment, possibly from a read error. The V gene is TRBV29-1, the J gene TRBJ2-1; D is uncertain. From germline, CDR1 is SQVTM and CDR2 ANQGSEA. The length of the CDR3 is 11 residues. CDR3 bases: TGCAGCGTTGCTACGGGTCCCCCCCTCCTCTTC. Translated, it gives CSVATGPPLLF.

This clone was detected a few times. The CDR3 DNA reads as TGCAGCGCTACCCCCTTAGCGGGAGGGCAGTATTTT. Translation gives CSATPLAGGQYF. The chain links TRBV29-1 to TRBJ2-3; TRBD2 matches at 10 bases. V was clipped by 7 bases and J by 11 bases; unmatched bases: 9. The CDR3 runs to 12 residues. Looked up from germline, CDR1 is SQVTM and CDR2 is ANQGSEA.

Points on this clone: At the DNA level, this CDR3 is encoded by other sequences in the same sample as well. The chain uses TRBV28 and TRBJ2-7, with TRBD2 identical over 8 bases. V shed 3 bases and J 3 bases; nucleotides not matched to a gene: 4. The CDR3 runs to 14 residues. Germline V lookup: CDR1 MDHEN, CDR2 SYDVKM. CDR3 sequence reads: CASSFRGRNYEQYF. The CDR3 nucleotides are TGTGCCAGCAGTTTTCGCGGGAGGAACTACGAGCAGTACTTC.